Listed below are T cell receptor beta chains from one sample, sequenced in a study of blood T cells in healthy people across ages. Each CDR3 protein is one row after TCRdb ran MiXCR on the 5' RACE reads. In the table there are 650,000 to 800,000 distinct CDR3 sequences, 52% of which are singletons. Material for sequencing was blood. Receptor source: a woman of 80 years or more in good health. Both conserved end residues are part of each CDR3.

j_call: TRBJ2-7
v_call: TRBV27
cdr3_aa: CASSLIGQGHEQYF

j_call: TRBJ2-1
v_call: TRBV15
cdr3_aa: CATSRDLGNEQFF

j_call: TRBJ2-1
v_call: TRBV5-1
cdr3_aa: CASSLTGWDNEQFF

j_call: TRBJ2-5
v_call: TRBV10-2
cdr3_aa: CASSESNKGETQYF

j_call: TRBJ2-2
v_call: TRBV25-1
cdr3_aa: CASSDTQIRELFF

j_call: TRBJ2-3
v_call: TRBV18
cdr3_aa: CASSPAGRSDTQYF

j_call: TRBJ1-1
v_call: TRBV3-1
cdr3_aa: CASSRVTALGRAFF

j_call: TRBJ2-4
v_call: TRBV12-3/TRBV12-4
cdr3_aa: CASSPFRTLAKNIQYF

j_call: TRBJ2-3
v_call: TRBV28
cdr3_aa: CASRSYGETRGTDTQYF

j_call: TRBJ2-5
v_call: TRBV4-1
cdr3_aa: CASRAGTSASNEQYF

j_call: -
v_call: TRBV9
cdr3_aa: CASRKGSSGEQYF

j_call: TRBJ1-1
v_call: TRBV7-2
cdr3_aa: CASRPSSNTEAFF

j_call: TRBJ1-5
v_call: TRBV28
cdr3_aa: CASSSPGQPNQPQHF

j_call: TRBJ2-5
v_call: TRBV7-8
cdr3_aa: CASSLGTGVAETQYF

j_call: TRBJ2-4
v_call: TRBV6-5
cdr3_aa: CASAENLAKNIQYF

j_call: TRBJ1-1
v_call: TRBV28
cdr3_aa: CASSTDRNTEAFF

j_call: TRBJ2-3
v_call: TRBV5-1
cdr3_aa: CASSSRDLTDTQYF

j_call: TRBJ2-5
v_call: TRBV2
cdr3_aa: CASSEEQGRETQYF

j_call: TRBJ2-1
v_call: TRBV3-1
cdr3_aa: CASSQDYIGNNEQFF

j_call: -
v_call: TRBV4-3
cdr3_aa: CASSQERNYYPYNEQYF

j_call: TRBJ1-2
v_call: TRBV20-1
cdr3_aa: CSASDRQTSNYGYTF

j_call: TRBJ1-5
v_call: TRBV6-2/TRBV6-3
cdr3_aa: CASSAWPGQNQPQHF

j_call: TRBJ2-7
v_call: TRBV2
cdr3_aa: CASRTTSGYEQYF

j_call: TRBJ2-2
v_call: TRBV6-1
cdr3_aa: CASLLRQSTGELFF

j_call: TRBJ2-4
v_call: TRBV29-1
cdr3_aa: CSVEEGGVAKNIQYF

j_call: TRBJ2-7
v_call: TRBV4-1
cdr3_aa: CASSLVAGAGTYEQYF

j_call: TRBJ1-5
v_call: TRBV6-6
cdr3_aa: CASSYKGAQGSNQPQHF

j_call: TRBJ2-3
v_call: TRBV20-1
cdr3_aa: CSALGQGWADTQYF

j_call: TRBJ2-2
v_call: TRBV7-2
cdr3_aa: CASSVTNTGELFF

j_call: TRBJ2-3
v_call: TRBV11-3
cdr3_aa: CASSLGGSHTDTQYF

j_call: TRBJ2-7
v_call: TRBV7-2
cdr3_aa: CASSPGGQGGREQYF

j_call: TRBJ1-2
v_call: TRBV12-3/TRBV12-4
cdr3_aa: CASSLKRQINYGYTF

j_call: TRBJ2-7
v_call: TRBV7-9
cdr3_aa: CASSVARTTYEQYF

j_call: TRBJ1-4
v_call: TRBV4-1
cdr3_aa: CASSQVGSLNEKLFF

j_call: TRBJ2-1
v_call: TRBV2
cdr3_aa: CASSDLAGTKLYNEQFF

j_call: TRBJ2-1
v_call: TRBV5-1
cdr3_aa: CASSGAAVSYNEQFF

j_call: TRBJ2-3
v_call: TRBV7-9
cdr3_aa: CASSSPDREDTDTQYF

j_call: TRBJ2-7
v_call: TRBV20-1
cdr3_aa: CSARKGPSYEQYF

j_call: TRBJ2-3
v_call: TRBV12-3/TRBV12-4
cdr3_aa: CASGVRVDTQYF

j_call: TRBJ1-5
v_call: TRBV10-3
cdr3_aa: CAISQGDSNQPQHF